The 5 T cell receptor beta chains below come from one sample, sequenced in a study of T cells after yellow fever vaccination. TCRdb itself ran the 5' RACE reads through MiXCR, one entry per CDR3 protein. The sample records 300,000 or so distinct CDR3 sequences, 13% being singletons. The material was CD4+ T cells sorted from PBMCs, obtained 45 days after the yellow fever booster vaccination. The receptors were sampled from a man aged 30-40 years who received the YFV17D yellow fever vaccine.

This clonotype has a handful of counts. V is TRBV4-3 and J is TRBJ2-7; 7 positions match TRBD1. Germline CDR1 is LGHNA and CDR2 is YSLEER. The CDR3 is made up of 15 amino acids. V dropped 1 base and J dropped 2; count of bases not matched to a gene: 5. CDR3: CASSQGTGATYEQYF. The CDR3 coding sequence is TGCGCCAGCAGCCAAGGCACAGGGGCCACCTACGAGCAGTACTTC.

The V and J genes are TRBV27 and TRBJ2-1, with TRBD2 matching 8 bases. This CDR3 has 16 amino acids. Trimming cost V 8 bases and J 4 bases; bases outside gene matches: 13. Germline assignment: CDR1 MNHEY and CDR2 SMNVEV (reference sequence). CDR3: CASAPGGGRTYNEQFF. The CDR3 DNA is TGTGCCAGCGCTCCTGGGGGCGGGAGGACTTACAATGAGCAGTTCTTC.

This clonotype has more than one count but fewer than ten. The chain joins TRBV12-3 or TRBV12-4 to TRBJ1-5; D remains ambiguous. The V end lost 2 bases, the J end lost 0 bases, and 8 bases lay between the germline ends. The CDR3 sequence is 15 residues long. The CDR3 protein is CASSLLGPSNQPQHF. The CDR3 DNA sequence: TGTGCCAGCAGTTTACTAGGTCCTAGCAATCAGCCCCAGCATTTT.

This clonotype has a handful of counts. The V gene is TRBV24-1, the J gene TRBJ2-1; 8 bases align to TRBD2. The CDR3 runs to 16 residues. After removal of 0 bases from V and 5 bases from J, the junction contained 5 bases not matched to a gene. Germline CDR1 KGHDR, CDR2 SFDVKD. CDR3 in DNA: TGTGCCACCAGTGATTTGCTAAGCGGGAGCAACAATGAGCAGTTCTTC. Protein: CATSDLLSGSNNEQFF.

This chain uses TRBV9 with TRBJ2-1, with 7 bases aligning to TRBD2. The CDR3 extends over 14 amino acids. V lost 5 bases, J lost 4 bases, and 6 bases stayed unmatched. Germline-derived CDR1 and CDR2 are SGDLS and YYNGEE. The CDR3: CASSRLAEYNEQFF. CDR3 DNA: TGTGCCAGCAGTCGGCTAGCGGAATACAATGAGCAGTTCTTC.